A single sample is the source of the 7 T cell receptor beta chains below, sequenced in a study of vaccination and CD4 T cells after COVID-19. Specified treatment: roughly 10-day PBMC culture with coronavirus spike peptide pools or control peptides (ViraFEST assay). Antigen specificity for these receptors is unknown. The Oncomine TCR Beta short-read assay sequenced DNA from cultured CD4+ T cells. From the PCR reads, TCRdb called clonotypes with MiXCR, one entry per CDR3 protein. The data contain over 7,000 distinct CDR3 sequences, about half of them singletons. Sequencing input: CD4+ T cells from blood, cultured in vitro. The receptor set was obtained from a human donor who had recovered from COVID-19.

This clonotype occurred once. The chain uses TRBV5-1 and TRBJ1-2; 7 bases match TRBD1. This CDR3 spans 15 amino acids. Germline V gives CDR1 SGHRS, CDR2 YFSETQ. V lost 4 bases, J lost 7 bases, and 13 bases stayed unmatched. The chain's CDR3 is CASSVTGTELSGYTF. The CDR3 bases are TGCGCCAGCAGCGTGACCGGGACAGAACTCTCTGGCTACACCTTC.

This clonotype was found a few times. The rearrangement links TRBV6-2 or TRBV6-3 to TRBJ1-2, with 9 bases aligning to TRBD1. The CDR3 consists of 12 residues. Germline V gene data show CDR1 as MNHEY and CDR2 as SVGEGT. V lost 9 bases to trimming and J lost 8 bases; unmatched junction nucleotides: 7. DNA for the CDR3: TGTGCCAGTTACGGGACAGGGATCGGCTACACCTTC. It is translated as CASYGTGIGYTF.

The chain carries TRBV18 and TRBJ1-2, with 7 bases lining up with TRBD1. J gave up 6 bases and V 3 bases, and 4 bases lay outside the gene matches. This CDR3 has 13 amino acids. Germline-derived CDR1 and CDR2 are KGHSH and LQKENI. The CDR3 region has the DNA TGTGCCAGCTCACCGACAGGGAGGGATGGCTACACCTTC. Protein product: CASSPTGRDGYTF.

This clonotype was seen a handful of times. The gene calls are TRBV20-1 and TRBJ1-1, with 9 bases identical to TRBD1. Germline trimming cut 6 bases from V and 8 bases from J; bases unmatched to any gene: 10. The CDR3 loop spans 13 amino acids. CDR1 is DFQATT, CDR2 SNEGSKA, per germline (reference sequence). CDR3 coding DNA: TGCAGTGCCGAAGTGACAGGGGGTTTCGAAGCTTTCTTT. Its translation is CSAEVTGGFEAFF.

V usage is TRBV2 and J usage is TRBJ1-4; 7 bases map to TRBD1. V lost 6 bases to trimming and J lost 8 bases; unmatched junction nucleotides: 6. CDR3 length: 13 amino acids. Germline V lookup: CDR1 SNHLY, CDR2 FYNNEI. This CDR3 is CASSWDSAEKLFF. The DNA for the CDR3 is TGTGCCAGCAGCTGGGACAGTGCCGAAAAACTGTTTTTT.

V usage is TRBV6-2 or TRBV6-3 and J usage is TRBJ2-5, with D maybe TRBD2 (6 bases). V lost 3 bases and J 7 bases, leaving 12 bases between the germline ends. The CDR3 is 13 amino acids. Germline V gene data show CDR1 as MNHEY and CDR2 as SVGEGT. CDR3 nucleotides: TGTGCCAGCAGTTATATCAGTAGCGGGACCCAGTACTTC. This translates into CASSYISSGTQYF.

This clonotype was detected once. This chain uses TRBV6-2 or TRBV6-3 with TRBJ2-3; the match to TRBD2 covers 11 bases. V gave up 6 bases and J gave up 6 bases; unmatched junction bases: 11. CDR1 and CDR2 (germline): MNHEY, SVGEGT. The CDR3 runs to 16 residues. In nucleotides, the CDR3 is TGTGCCAGCAGCCCCCACCTAGCGGGGGGCATTGATACGCAGTATTTT. Encoded protein: CASSPHLAGGIDTQYF.